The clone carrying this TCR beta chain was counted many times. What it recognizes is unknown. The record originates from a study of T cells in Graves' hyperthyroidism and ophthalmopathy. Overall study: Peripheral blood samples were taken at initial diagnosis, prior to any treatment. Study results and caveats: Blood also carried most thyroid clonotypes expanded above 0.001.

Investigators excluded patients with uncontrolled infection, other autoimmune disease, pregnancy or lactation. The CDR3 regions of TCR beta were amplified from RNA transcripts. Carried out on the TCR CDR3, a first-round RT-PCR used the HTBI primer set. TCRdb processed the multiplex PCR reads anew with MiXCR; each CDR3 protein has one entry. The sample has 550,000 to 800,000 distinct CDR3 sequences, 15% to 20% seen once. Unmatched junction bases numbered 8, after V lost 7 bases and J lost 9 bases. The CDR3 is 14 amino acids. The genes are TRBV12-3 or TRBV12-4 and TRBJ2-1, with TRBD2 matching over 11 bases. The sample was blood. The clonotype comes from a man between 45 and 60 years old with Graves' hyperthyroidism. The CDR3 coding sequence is TGTGCCAGCACCTCGACTAGCGGGATGGTTGAGCAGTTCTTC. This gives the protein CASTSTSGMVEQFF.